This T cell receptor beta chain was documented in a study of metastatic and nonmetastatic thyroid tumors. Turning to the study itself: Repertoire comparison spanned blood and tumor or nodule tissue of malignant and benign thyroid patients.

Original processing methods: Differences in CDR3 between clinicopathological groups were drawn on to build a classifier intended to discriminate distant-metastatic papillary thyroid cancer patients. TCRdb re-called clones via MiXCR from the PCR reads. TCRdb, rather than the study authors, made the V and J calls. The sample holds over 25,000 clones, 15% to 20% seen once. Ten or more counts support this clone. All patients reached thyroid surgery having received no treatment beforehand. The CDR3 runs 13 residues. Trimming cost V 5 bases and J 5 bases; bases outside gene matches: 4. The germline V gene has CDR1 DFQATT and CDR2 SNEGSKA (reference sequence).

The sample consisted of blood. The receptor comes from a female donor with papillary thyroid cancer or a benign thyroid nodule (not recorded which). Some clones in this sample may be carry-over from other donors' samples. The chain links TRBV20-1 to TRBJ2-5; TRBD1 agrees at 11 bases. The CDR3 is CSAGQGAGETQYF. Here the CDR3 DNA reads TGCAGTGCTGGACAGGGGGCCGGGGAGACCCAGTACTTC.